The 9 T cell receptor beta chains reported below all come from one sample, sequenced in a study of cytomegalovirus exposure and HLA in healthy donors. Sequencing was performed with immunoSEQ multiplex PCR; in TCRdb, only in-frame clones are kept and a portion is missing. The data show 300,000 to 350,000 clones, around 90% seen once. The sequenced material came from PBMCs. The receptors stem from a young man in good health and CMV-seronegative.

The CDR3 reads CASSSVRGSSYNEQFF. For the CDR3, the DNA is TGTGCCAGCAGCTCCGTGCGGGGGAGCTCCTACAATGAGCAGTTCTTC. The chain has TRBV5-4 and TRBJ2-1; 7 nucleotides agree with TRBD2. Trimming took 3 bases from V and 0 from J; bases not matched to a gene: 6. Germline V gives CDR1 SGHNT, CDR2 YYREEE (reference sequence). This CDR3 has 16 residues.

J is TRBJ2-3 and V is TRBV2; D is unresolved. The V gene's germline CDR1 is SNHLY and CDR2 FYNNEI. This CDR3 has 13 residues. Between the trimmed V and J ends, which lost 4 bases and 1 base, there was a span of 6 bases. The CDR3 coding sequence is TGTGCCAGCAGTGGCTACCGCACAGATACGCAGTATTTT. Amino acid sequence: CASSGYRTDTQYF.

The chain combines TRBV4-3 with TRBJ2-4; TRBD2 matches at 13 bases. V shed 0 bases, J shed 0 bases, and the junction held 5 bases outside the gene matches. The CDR3 spans 19 residues. From germline, CDR1 is LGHNA and CDR2 YSLEER. This CDR3 is CASSQDPTSGGGAKNIQYF. For the CDR3, the DNA is TGCGCCAGCAGCCAAGACCCCACTAGCGGGGGGGGAGCCAAAAACATTCAGTACTTC.

A remark on this clone: At one boundary the junction diverges from the germline segment, which might be a read error. The chain has TRBV10-2 and TRBJ1-1, with D maybe TRBD1 (5 bases). The V gene's germline CDR1 is WSHSY and CDR2 SAAADI. This CDR3 has 13 residues. The CDR3 loop is CASSEMDGAGNLF. DNA for the CDR3: TGCGCCAGCAGTGAGATGGATGGGGCAGGGAATCTCTTT.

The CDR3 nucleotides are TGTGCCAGCAGACCACGGGGGGCCACCGGGGAGCTGTTTTTT. Its translation is CASRPRGATGELFF. This chain links TRBV7-6 with TRBJ2-2, with D tentatively TRBD2 (7 bases). The CDR3 is 14 amino acids. Trimming removed 6 bases at V and 4 bases at J, with 12 bases between. Looked up from germline, CDR1 is SGHVS and CDR2 is FNYEAQ.

This chain uses TRBV7-2 with TRBJ2-7; 11 nucleotides align to TRBD1. Germline CDR1 and CDR2: SGHTA and FQGNSA. Unmatched junction bases numbered 5, after V lost 3 bases and J lost 7 bases. The CDR3 has 14 amino acids. The CDR3 DNA follows: TGTGCCAGCAGCTTGGACAGGGGGCTACAAGAGCAGTACTTC. Protein: CASSLDRGLQEQYF.

This clone is a singleton in its sample. The chain uses TRBV6-5 and TRBJ1-2, with 8 bases that match TRBD1. Germline CDR1 is MNHEY and CDR2 is SVGAGI. J gave up 6 bases and V 5 bases, and 2 bases lay outside the gene matches. The CDR3 is made up of 12 amino acids. CDR3 nucleotides: TGTGCCAGCAGTAGGACAGGGAATGGCTACACCTTC. Its protein product is CASSRTGNGYTF.

The chain uses TRBV11-3 and TRBJ2-1, with 8 bases matching TRBD2. Trimming at V came to 11 bases and at J to 7 bases, leaving 4 bases not matched to a gene. The germline V gene has CDR1 SGHNT and CDR2 YENEEA. CDR3 length equals 11 residues. The DNA of the CDR3 is TGTGCCTCCGGGGGGGGTAATGAGCAGTTCTTC. This translates into CASGGGNEQFF.

J is TRBJ2-7 and V is TRBV5-1; D perhaps matches TRBD2 (5 bases). Germline assignment: CDR1 SGHRS and CDR2 YFSETQ. Trimming removed 0 bases at V and 6 bases at J, with 10 bases between. This CDR3 is built from 13 residues. CDR3 amino acids: CASSLVGETEQYF. CDR3 bases: TGCGCCAGCAGCTTGGTCGGGGAGACCGAGCAGTACTTC.